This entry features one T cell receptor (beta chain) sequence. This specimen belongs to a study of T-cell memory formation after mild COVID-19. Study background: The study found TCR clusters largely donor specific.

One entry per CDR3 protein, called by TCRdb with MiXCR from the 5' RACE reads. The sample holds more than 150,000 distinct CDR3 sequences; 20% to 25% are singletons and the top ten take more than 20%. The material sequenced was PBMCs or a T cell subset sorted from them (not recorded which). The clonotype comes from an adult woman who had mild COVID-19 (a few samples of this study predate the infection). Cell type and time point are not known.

Here the CDR3 reads CSVWVQGHEQYF. In DNA form, the CDR3 reads TGCAGCGTCTGGGTACAGGGACACGAGCAGTACTTC. The chain carries TRBV29-1 and TRBJ2-7, with a tentative D call TRBD1 (6 bases). CDR3 size: 12 residues. Germline CDR1 is SQVTM and CDR2 is ANQGSEA. The V gene lost 6 bases and the J gene lost 5 bases, with 14 bases spanning the gap.